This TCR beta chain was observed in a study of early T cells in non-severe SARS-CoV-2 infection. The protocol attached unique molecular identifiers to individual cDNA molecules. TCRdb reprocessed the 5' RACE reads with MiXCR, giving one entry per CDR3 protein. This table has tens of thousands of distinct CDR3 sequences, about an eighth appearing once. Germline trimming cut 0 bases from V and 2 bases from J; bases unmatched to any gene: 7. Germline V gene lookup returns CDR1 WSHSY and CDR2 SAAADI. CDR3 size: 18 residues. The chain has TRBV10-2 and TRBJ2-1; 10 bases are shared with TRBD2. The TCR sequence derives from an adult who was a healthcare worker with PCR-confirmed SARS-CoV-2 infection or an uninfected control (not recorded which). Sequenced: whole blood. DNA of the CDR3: TGCGCCAGCAGTGAGTCGGGCAGCGGGAGGGTGACCTACAATGAGCAGTTCTTC. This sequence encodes CASSESGSGRVTYNEQFF.